This record looks at one TCR beta chain sequence and its context. Germline values: CDR1 SGHKS, CDR2 YYEKEE (reference sequence). V dropped 0 bases and J dropped 4; count of bases not matched to a gene: 10. The CDR3 has 16 amino acids. The sample originates from a study of T cell changes during pregnancy in multiple sclerosis. Method: immunoSEQ multiplex PCR; TCRdb's copy keeps in-frame clones and lacks some. The repertoire holds 95,000 to 100,000 clones, with about 91% as singletons. The input for sequencing was peripheral blood, taken in the second trimester of pregnancy. The chain has TRBV5-5 and TRBJ2-7; 7 positions match TRBD2. This sequence was found in a female donor with multiple sclerosis, enrolled in a pregnancy study. CDR3 in amino acids: CASSLAWGLRTYEQYF. The CDR3 DNA sequence: TGTGCCAGCAGCTTGGCGTGGGGACTACGGACTTACGAGCAGTACTTC.